The 23 T cell receptor beta chains below come from one sample, sequenced in a study of cytomegalovirus exposure and HLA in healthy donors. This PCR relied on a set of 60 Vbeta primers and 13 Jbeta primers. The table came from immunoSEQ multiplex PCR; TCRdb's copy has only in-frame clones and leaves some out. The sample comprises tens of thousands of clones, roughly three quarters of which are singletons, and approximately 3% rests with the top ten. The source material was PBMCs. The source is a man aged 25 to 45 in good health and CMV-seronegative.

This chain connects TRBV19 to TRBJ2-1, with TRBD1 as a possible D gene (6 bases). Germline loops: CDR1 LNHDA, CDR2 SQIVND (reference sequence). V was cut by 7 bases and J by 0 bases, with 10 bases left in between. The CDR3 is made up of 14 amino acids. The CDR3 sequence: CASTPGASYNEQFF. DNA for the CDR3: TGTGCCAGTACCCCAGGGGCCTCCTACAATGAGCAGTTCTTC.

The V call is TRBV7-9, the J call TRBJ1-3; D gene uncertain. Germline CDR1 reads SEHNR; CDR2 reads FQNEAQ (reference sequence). The CDR3 length is 13 residues. The V gene lost 6 bases and the J gene lost 0 bases, with 6 bases spanning the gap. The chain's CDR3 is CASRVSSGNTIYF. In nucleotides, the CDR3 is TGTGCCAGCAGGGTCAGCTCTGGAAACACCATATATTTT.

CDR3 region: CASSINRGHEQFF. DNA of the CDR3: TGTGCCAGTAGTATTAACAGGGGACATGAGCAGTTCTTC. The chain uses TRBV19 and TRBJ2-1, with TRBD1 matching 7 bases. This CDR3 comprises 13 residues. The V gene's germline CDR1 is LNHDA and CDR2 SQIVND (reference sequence). V lost 3 bases, J lost 8 bases, and 4 bases stayed unmatched.

CDR3 coding DNA: TGCAGCGTTGAAGGGAGGGAATGGGGCTACACCTTC. The encoded protein is CSVEGREWGYTF. The J gene is TRBJ1-2, the V gene TRBV29-1, with D uncertain. The germline CDR1 and CDR2 sequences are SQVTM and ANQGSEA. Trimming took 1 base from V and 8 from J, leaving 11 bases between them. The CDR3 is 12 residues long. The entire variable domain, with the rest obtained from reference TRBV29-1 and TRBJ1-2, is as follows: SAVISQKPSRDICQRGTSLTIQCQVDSQVTMMFWYRQQPGQSLTLIATANQGSEATYESGFVIDKFPISRPNLTFSTLTVSNMSPEDSSIYLCSVEGREWGYTFGSGTRLTVV.

This clone was detected only a few times. The J gene is TRBJ1-1, the V gene TRBV28, with D unresolved. The CDR3 extends over 15 amino acids. Germline CDR1 is MDHEN and CDR2 is SYDVKM. Trimming took off 3 bases at V and 0 bases at J, with 11 bases between the two ends. CDR3 DNA sequence: TGTGCCAGCAGTTTTAGAATACCCTTGAACACTGAAGCTTTCTTT. This sequence encodes CASSFRIPLNTEAFF.

The chain is built from TRBV7-2 and TRBJ1-2, with D possibly being TRBD1 (5 bases). CDR1 and CDR2 from the germline V gene are SGHTA and FQGNSA. This CDR3 is built from 14 residues. V lost 1 base and J 2 bases, leaving 8 bases between the germline ends. CDR3: CASSLVAGNYGYTF. The CDR3 DNA reads as TGTGCCAGCAGCTTAGTGGCAGGGAACTATGGCTACACCTTC.

CDR3 amino acids: CASSLDSRYGYTF. CDR3 sequence (DNA): TGTGCCAGCAGTTTGGACAGCCGCTATGGCTACACCTTC. V gene TRBV28 combines with J gene TRBJ1-2, with TRBD1 as a possible D gene (6 bases). V was pared by 3 bases and J by 4 bases, with 9 bases between. This CDR3 has 13 amino acids. Germline values: CDR1 MDHEN, CDR2 SYDVKM.

The chain recombines TRBV19 with TRBJ1-1, with TRBD1 identical over 12 bases. This CDR3 has 17 residues. Germline CDR1 LNHDA, CDR2 SQIVND (reference sequence). The junction had 16 bases not matched to a gene; V was cut back by 5 bases and J by 9 bases. In DNA, the CDR3 is TGTGCCAGTAGTCCGGGACAGGGGGCGTTTACTACCAGCCAAGCTTTCTTT. Translation gives CASSPGQGAFTTSQAFF.

This sequence joins TRBV7-3 and TRBJ2-7; TRBD1 agrees at 9 bases. The germline gives CDR1 SGHTA, CDR2 FQGTGA. Germline trimming cut 1 base from V and 1 base from J; bases unmatched to any gene: 11. The CDR3 length is 18 residues. CDR3 amino acids: CASSLNPPGGQGSYEQYF. The CDR3 nucleotides are TGTGCCAGCAGCTTAAATCCCCCTGGGGGACAGGGATCCTACGAGCAGTACTTC.

This sequence joins TRBV29-1 and TRBJ2-1; TRBD2 aligns across 9 bases. The V gene's germline CDR1 is SQVTM and CDR2 ANQGSEA. This CDR3 comprises 14 residues. The V segment lost 4 bases and the J segment 9 bases; nucleotides outside the gene matches: 10. CDR3 DNA sequence: TGCAGCGTTGGGTGGCGGGGGGGCCTCGGTGAGCAGTTCTTC. Its translation is CSVGWRGGLGEQFF.

The genes are TRBV5-1 and TRBJ2-5, with 7 bases fitting TRBD2. The CDR3 loop spans 15 amino acids. The germline V gene encodes CDR1 SGHRS and CDR2 YFSETQ. V lost 1 base and J lost 5; bases outside the gene matches: 8. CDR3 amino acids: CASSLLGGSLETQYF. In nucleotides, the CDR3 is TGCGCCAGCAGCTTGTTGGGGGGGAGTTTGGAGACCCAGTACTTC.

This clone was recorded only once. This chain uses TRBV7-3 with TRBJ2-3, with a possible D match to TRBD2 (5 bases). The CDR3 length is 15 residues. With 4 bases removed from V and 2 bases from J, the gap between germline ends came to 13 bases. Looked up from germline, CDR1 is SGHTA and CDR2 is FQGTGA. The DNA of the CDR3 is TGTGCCAGCAGCTCCCGGGGTAGGGTCACAGATACGCAGTATTTT. The encoded protein is CASSSRGRVTDTQYF. Full variable domain (outside the CDR3, taken from reference TRBV7-3 and TRBJ2-3): GAGVSQTPSNKVTEKGKYVELRCDPISGHTALYWYRQSLGQGPEFLIYFQGTGAADDSGLPNDRFFAVRPEGSVSTLKIQRTERGDSAVYLCASSSRGRVTDTQYFGPGTRLTVL.

This clone was observed a handful of times. V and J are TRBV18 and TRBJ2-1; possible D gene TRBD2, 5 bases. The germline V gene encodes CDR1 KGHSH and CDR2 LQKENI. Between the trimmed V and J ends, which lost 3 bases and 10 bases, there was a span of 16 bases. The CDR3 sequence is 14 residues long. The CDR3 here is CASSPLIREHEQFF. Written as DNA, the CDR3 is TGTGCCAGCTCACCCCTGATCCGGGAACACGAGCAGTTCTTC.

This chain uses TRBV10-3 with TRBJ2-7; D remains ambiguous. This CDR3 has 14 residues. CDR1 ENHRY and CDR2 SYGVKD come from the germline V gene. The ends were cut back, 4 bases at V and 1 base at J, with 11 bases in the middle. CDR3: CAISVTVPSYEQYF. In DNA, the CDR3 is TGTGCCATCAGTGTAACGGTACCATCCTACGAGCAGTACTTC.

The rearrangement joins TRBV19 to TRBJ1-5, with a possible D match to TRBD1 (5 bases). Germline V gene lookup returns CDR1 LNHDA and CDR2 SQIVND (reference sequence). The CDR3 length is 20 residues. V lost 3 bases to trimming and J lost 0 bases, with 24 bases between them. In DNA, the CDR3 is TGTGCCAGTAGTATCTTCGGCACATCTTCTGGGGGGTATAGCAATCAGCCCCAGCATTTT. It codes for CASSIFGTSSGGYSNQPQHF.

The rearrangement joins TRBV19 to TRBJ2-1; 8 bases are shared with TRBD2. The CDR3 is 15 residues long. Germline loops: CDR1 LNHDA, CDR2 SQIVND (reference sequence). V dropped 10 bases and J dropped 0; count of bases not matched to a gene: 8. CDR3 sequence (DNA): TGTGCCACCGAGATAGCGGGGAACTCCTACAATGAGCAGTTCTTC. This gives the protein CATEIAGNSYNEQFF.

The chain links TRBV30 to TRBJ1-6, with 11 bases matching TRBD1. CDR1 and CDR2 from the germline V gene are GTSNPN and SVGIG (reference sequence). There are 14 residues in the CDR3. The V segment lost 5 bases and the J segment 11 bases; nucleotides outside the gene matches: 8. The CDR3: CAWARTGGTAPLHF. CDR3 DNA: TGTGCCTGGGCGAGGACAGGGGGCACGGCACCCCTCCACTTT.

V is TRBV25-1 and J is TRBJ2-7, with 10 bases identical to TRBD1. This CDR3 comprises 13 residues. With V trimmed by 5 bases and J by 6 bases, 4 bases remained unmatched. Germline V lookup: CDR1 MGHDK, CDR2 SYGVNS. The CDR3 is CASSRDRGGEQYF. CDR3 in DNA: TGTGCCAGCAGTCGGGACAGGGGAGGCGAGCAGTACTTC.

This clone was seen a handful of times. The rearrangement uses TRBV25-1 and TRBJ1-3, with 9 bases identical to TRBD1. This CDR3 region has 15 residues. From germline, CDR1 is MGHDK and CDR2 SYGVNS. The V gene end was trimmed by 6 bases and the J gene end by 4 bases; junction bases not matched to a gene: 7. The CDR3 is CASRAGTGFGNTIYF. In nucleotides, the CDR3 is TGTGCCAGCAGGGCCGGGACAGGGTTCGGAAACACCATATATTTT.

This chain joins TRBV5-6 and TRBJ1-6, with TRBD1 as a possible D gene (6 bases). Germline CDR1 reads SGHDT; CDR2 reads YYEEEE. V lost 4 bases and J lost 7, with 12 bases in between. The CDR3 extends over 14 amino acids. The CDR3 here is CASSLGGGNSPLHF. CDR3 nucleotide sequence: TGTGCCAGCAGCCTGGGGGGGGGCAATTCACCCCTCCACTTT.

The rearrangement links TRBV1 to TRBJ2-7; the table's D call, TRBD2, has no DNA check behind it. TRBV1 is described as a pseudogene. The CDR3 covers 13 residues. CDR3 region: CTSSQDEVDEQYF. The CDR3 DNA reads as TGCACCAGCAGCCAAGACGAGGTGGACGAGCAGTACTTC.

A single count supports this clone. The chain links TRBV2 to TRBJ1-1; 9 nucleotides match TRBD1. Unmatched junction bases numbered 12, after V lost 5 bases and J lost 5 bases. The CDR3 covers 16 residues. Germline CDR1 reads SNHLY; CDR2 reads FYNNEI. In DNA form, the CDR3 reads TGTGCCAGCAGTTATAATAACAGGGGGCTAGAAACTGAAGCTTTCTTT. This codes for CASSYNNRGLETEAFF.

The rearrangement links TRBV5-6 to TRBJ2-5, with TRBD2 matching over 15 bases. This CDR3 is 15 amino acids long. The ends lost 2 bases at V and 5 bases at J; junction bases unmatched: 1. Looked up from germline, CDR1 is SGHDT and CDR2 is YYEEEE. The CDR3 sequence is CASSFGLAGGETQYF. CDR3 DNA sequence: TGTGCCAGCAGCTTCGGACTAGCGGGGGGGGAGACCCAGTACTTC.